A single T cell receptor beta chain is shown here with its context. This clonotype appeared a few times. No antigen is known for it. Per-nucleotide qualities are absent, and no much larger clonotype sits a single base away. The source of the sample is a study of blood T cells in healthy people across ages (dated by TCRdb to 2014 to 2015). Looking at the study overall: In model experiments, roughly one uniquely barcoded TCR beta cDNA molecule per two T cells was captured by template switching. The study measured age-related changes in TCR beta repertoire diversity using deep sequencing normalized with unique cDNA molecular identifiers. Donors were grouped into four age groups: young (average roughly 15 years), middle-aged (approximately 41), aged (about 59) and long-lived (about 89). To avoid experimental bias, donors of different ages were randomly spread across the sequencing lanes. Using the same blood draw, the study looked at two additional independent replicas of 1 million unique cDNA reads for two donors, one aged 18 to 30 and the other aged 80 or older.

On the study overall, not on this receptor specifically: Because the CMV infection status of the donors was unknown, age-related changes in expanded clonotypes may potentially have been confounded. As age increased, observed TCR beta diversity per million T cells dropped in a roughly linear way, and a significant reduction was already evident by age 40. Because profiling used bulk unsorted PBMCs, naive and antigen-experienced compartments could not be compared conclusively. Compared with the aged group, the long-lived group had more naive CD4+ T cells, fewer expanded clones and increased TCR diversity, a pattern suggesting age selection. Estimates of total diversity based on one million sequenced T cells were considered lower bounds and underestimates. The percentage of naive T cells measured by flow cytometry correlated strongly with observed TCR beta diversity.

To prepare the library, 5' RACE was applied. The reads were generated on an Illumina HiSeq 2500. A second PCR of about 7 to 12 cycles was performed with a sample-barcoded 5' primer and a J-beta primer mix. Each TCR beta cDNA molecule received a unique molecular identifier from a template-switch 5' adaptor carrying 12 random nucleotides. Each sample yielded at least 3 million CDR3-containing paired-end reads. First-strand cDNA was synthesized from all RNA with the Mint cDNA synthesis kit, primed by a TRBC-specific oligonucleotide. All cDNA was treated with uracil-DNA glycosylase and then went through a first 18-cycle PCR with the universal primers M1SS and BC2_uni_R. The paper's data handling went like this. Normalization of each sample was performed by random selection of 1 million high-quality reads, each carrying a distinct molecular identifier. Instead of being binned into consensus sequences, reads that shared molecular identifiers were thrown out. MiTCR, with a Q25 quality threshold and the strictest error-elimination algorithm, was used for CDR3 identification, clonotype clustering and error correction. Lower-bound total TCR beta diversity was estimated with a nonparametric unseen species model using Euler transformation. TCRdb cleaned the public reads at Q25 with fastp, built clones with MiXCR and kept in-frame beta chains. When rows share a CDR3 protein, they turn into one entry using the most common DNA and genes. These V and J calls are TCRdb output, not the study's own analysis. A total of 650,000 to 800,000 distinct CDR3 sequences appear in this sample, around two fifths of them only once. In total, the top ten clones hold about a fifth of the sample.

V is reduced by 2 bases and J by 2 bases, leaving a spacing of 14 bases between them. The CDR3 goes from the cysteine to the phenylalanine over 15 residues. Here the CDR3 DNA is all that survives: 45 bases in frame from base 1. The germline V gene provides CDR1 SGHRS and CDR2 YFSETQ. Systemically healthy Caucasian individuals from Russia, some 36 in total and aged roughly 6 to 90 years, were included as donors. About 10 milliliters of peripheral blood were drawn from each donor into EDTA-treated Vacutainer tubes. Ficoll-Paque density-gradient centrifugation was used to isolate PBMCs, with at least 6 million per sample. Trizol reagent was used to extract total RNA from PBMCs, with at least 6 micrograms per sample. Naive CD45RAhigh/CD27high T cell percentages were measured by flow cytometry on a PBMC aliquot from every donor.

The sample consisted of blood. The TCR was taken from a man in his sixties in good health. This receptor chain uses TRBV5-1 and TRBJ2-7; the D region possibly corresponds to TRBD1 (6 bases align). At the DNA level, the sequence is TGCGCCAGCAGCTTAACCGGGACAAGACCCTACGAGCAGTACTTC. Its protein is CASSLTGTRPYEQYF.